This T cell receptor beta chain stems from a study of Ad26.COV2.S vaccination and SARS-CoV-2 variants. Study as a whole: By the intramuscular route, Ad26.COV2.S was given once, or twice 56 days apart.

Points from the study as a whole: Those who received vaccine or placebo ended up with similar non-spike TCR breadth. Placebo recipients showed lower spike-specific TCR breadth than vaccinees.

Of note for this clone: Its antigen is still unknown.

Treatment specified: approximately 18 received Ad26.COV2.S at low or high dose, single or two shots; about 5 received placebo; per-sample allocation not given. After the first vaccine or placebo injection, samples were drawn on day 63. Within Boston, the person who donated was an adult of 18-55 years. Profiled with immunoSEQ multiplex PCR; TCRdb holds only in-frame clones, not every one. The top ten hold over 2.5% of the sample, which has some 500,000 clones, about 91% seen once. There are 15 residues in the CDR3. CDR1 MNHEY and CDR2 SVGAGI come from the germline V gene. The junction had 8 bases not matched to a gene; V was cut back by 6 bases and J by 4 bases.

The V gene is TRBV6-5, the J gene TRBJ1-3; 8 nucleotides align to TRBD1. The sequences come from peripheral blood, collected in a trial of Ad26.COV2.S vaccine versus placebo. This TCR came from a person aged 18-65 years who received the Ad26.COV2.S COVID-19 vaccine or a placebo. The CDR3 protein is CASSLRGPPGNTIYF. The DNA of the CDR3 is TGTGCCAGCAGCCTCAGGGGGCCTCCGGGAAACACCATATATTTT.